This TCR beta chain comes out of a study of blood T cells in healthy people across ages (dated by TCRdb to the mid-2010s). About the investigation overall: In model experiments, template switching captured roughly one uniquely barcoded TCR beta cDNA molecule for every two T cells. Using deep sequencing normalized with unique cDNA molecular identifiers, the study measured how TCR beta repertoire diversity changes with age. The donors were divided into four age groups: young (average roughly 15 years), middle-aged (approximately 39), aged (approximately 62) and long-lived (82). Two additional independent replicas of 1 million unique cDNA reads from the same blood draw were analyzed for two donors (one aged 18 to 29 and one aged 80 or older). Donors of different ages were randomly distributed across sequencing lanes to avoid experimental bias.

On this clonotype: What this receptor recognizes is not known. Per-base quality was not reported, and no clone a single base away is much larger than it.

A distance of 11 bases separates the germline ends of V and J, which lose 0 bases and 2 bases respectively. The CDR3 runs 16 residues from the cysteine to the phenylalanine. CDR3 DNA only is kept here, 48 bases in frame from base 1. CDR1 and CDR2 are drawn from the germline V gene: MNHEY, SVGAGI. General findings and caveats noted by the study authors: Estimates of total diversity based on one million sequenced T cells were regarded as lower bounds and as underestimates. Since profiling was done on bulk unsorted PBMCs, naive and antigen-experienced compartments could not be conclusively compared. The long-lived group showed more naive CD4+ T cells, fewer expanded clones and increased TCR diversity than the aged group, suggesting age selection. As age increased, observed TCR beta diversity per million T cells dropped in a roughly linear way, and a significant reduction was already evident by age 40. Because the CMV infection status of the donors was unknown, age-related changes in expanded clonotypes may potentially have been confounded. Observed TCR beta diversity correlated strongly with the percentage of naive T cells measured by flow cytometry.

Donors were a few dozen systemically healthy Caucasian individuals from Russia aged 6 to 90 years. About 10 milliliters of peripheral blood were collected from each donor into EDTA-treated Vacutainer tubes. Ficoll-Paque density-gradient centrifugation was used to isolate PBMCs, with at least 6.5 million per sample. Trizol reagent was used to extract total RNA from the PBMCs, yielding at least 5 micrograms per sample. For every donor, flow cytometry on a PBMC aliquot measured the percentage of naive CD45RAhigh/CD27high T cells. Library preparation employed 5' RACE. A second PCR of about 7 to 12 cycles was run with a J-beta primer mix and a sample-barcoded 5' primer. A unique molecular identifier was introduced onto each TCR beta cDNA molecule by a template-switch 5' adaptor carrying 12 random nucleotides. Each sample yielded at least 3 million CDR3-containing paired-end reads. First-strand cDNA was synthesized from all RNA with the Mint cDNA synthesis kit, primed by a TRBC-specific oligonucleotide. After uracil-DNA glycosylase treatment, a first 18-cycle PCR used universal primers M1SS and BC2_uni_R on all cDNA. For the original study's pipeline: Each sample was normalized by randomly selecting 1 million high-quality reads, each carrying a distinct molecular identifier. Reads sharing molecular identifiers were discarded rather than binned into consensus sequences. MiTCR, set to a Q25 quality threshold and the strictest error-elimination algorithm, was used for CDR3 identification, clonotype clustering and error correction. A nonparametric unseen species model with Euler transformation was used to estimate lower-bound total TCR beta diversity. TCRdb reanalyzed the raw reads on its own, using fastp at Q25 for trimming and MiXCR for clone calling, and kept in-frame beta chains. Identical CDR3 protein sequences are pooled into one entry, listed with their most common genes and DNA. The V and J calls and clone size are TCRdb's, not the authors'. Across this sample there are around 1,800,000 distinct CDR3 sequences, with around 40% seen only once. Roughly 23% of the sample comes from the top ten.

The sequencing input was blood. This TCR was recovered from a human donor in good health. This sequence uses TRBV6-5 and TRBJ1-5, with no confident D gene call. The CDR3 loop reads CASSYSYGQRNQPQHF. The base sequence is TGTGCCAGCAGTTACTCGTATGGTCAACGCAATCAGCCCCAGCATTTT.